This record concerns one TCR beta chain sequence. Antigen: not known. The record originates from a study of OX40 agonist ivuxolimab in advanced cancers. Study-wide context: Partial response was recorded in three patients: one hepatocellular carcinoma and two cutaneous melanoma cases.

Notes on the study in general: There was clonal expansion of CD4+ and CD8+ blood T cells by week 6 at 0.1 to 3.0 mg/kg.

Deletions cut 3 bases from V and 4 bases from J, with 4 bases between. Germline V gene lookup returns CDR1 MNHNS and CDR2 SASEGT. The CDR3 totals 11 residues. Clones were read by immunoSEQ multiplex PCR, and TCRdb kept only the in-frame ones, dropping some. This sample carries approximately 38,000 clones, approximately 79% of them seen once, and the ten largest clones take about 8.1%. V and J are TRBV6-1 and TRBJ2-7, with D unresolved. The sequence came from an adult with an advanced solid tumor such as melanoma, head and neck, liver or kidney cancer. The specimen was CD4+ or CD8+ T cells sorted from blood, collected in a trial of the OX40 agonist ivuxolimab. As DNA, the CDR3 is TGTGCCAGCAGTGATACGTACGAGCAGTACTTC. The encoded protein is CASSDTYEQYF.